These 11 T cell receptor beta chains originate from one sample sequenced in a study of shared clonotypes between healthy human individuals. Data came from immunoSEQ multiplex PCR; TCRdb stores just in-frame clones and leaves some out. The sample lists 550,000 to 700,000 clones, roughly 72% seen once, with under 2% in the top ten. Sequencing input: memory CD4+ T cells sorted from blood. The subset here: CD45RA-negative fraction. The receptors come from a woman between 25 and 40 years old in good health.

Turning to this clone: The sample carries other DNA sequences with the same CDR3. The chain has TRBV5-1 and TRBJ2-5, with 9 bases lining up with TRBD1. V lost 5 bases, J lost 3 bases, and 8 bases stayed unmatched. The germline gives CDR1 SGHRS, CDR2 YFSETQ. The CDR3 has 15 amino acids. CDR3 protein: CASSLGDRVEETQYF. The CDR3 DNA reads as TGCGCCAGCAGTCTCGGGGACAGGGTGGAAGAGACCCAGTACTTC. The full variable domain, completed using reference TRBV5-1 and TRBJ2-5, is KAGVTQTPRYLIKTRGQQVTLSCSPISGHRSVSWYQQTPGQGLQFLFEYFSETQRNKGNFPGRFSGRQFSNSRSEMNVSTLELGDSALYLCASSLGDRVEETQYFGPGTRLLVL.

The CDR3 loop reads CASSLGSQRGTYEQYF. In DNA, the CDR3 is TGTGCCAGCAGCTTAGGCAGCCAACGGGGCACCTACGAGCAGTACTTC. The chain joins TRBV11-2 to TRBJ2-7; perhaps D is TRBD1 or TRBD2 (5 bases each). The CDR3 contains 16 residues. Germline CDR1 reads SGHAT; CDR2 reads FQNNGV. Trimming left V 1 base short and J 2 bases short, with 15 bases between.

The chain recombines TRBV2 with TRBJ1-6, with D possibly TRBD1 on 5 matching bases. Germline CDR1 SNHLY, CDR2 FYNNEI. The CDR3 consists of 15 residues. V lost 8 bases and J 2 bases, leaving 13 bases between the germline ends. Written as DNA, the CDR3 is TGTGCCAGCCGGGACGCAAACGCCTATAATTCACCCCTCCACTTT. Translated: CASRDANAYNSPLHF. The full variable domain, rest sourced from reference TRBV2 and TRBJ1-6, is EPEVTQTPSHQVTQMGQEVILRCVPISNHLYFYWYRQILGQKVEFLVSFYNNEISEKSEIFDDQFSVERPDGSNFTLKIRSTKLEDSAMYFCASRDANAYNSPLHFGNGTRLTVT.

The chain uses TRBV14 and TRBJ2-7; D remains ambiguous. Germline V gene data show CDR1 as SGHDN and CDR2 as FVKESK. Trimming shortened V by 2 bases and J by 6 bases, and 8 bases separated the two germline ends. The CDR3 extends over 12 amino acids. CDR3: CASSQSGLEQYF. CDR3 DNA: TGTGCCAGCAGCCAATCCGGGCTCGAGCAGTACTTC.

This clone came up once. V and J are TRBV6-5 and TRBJ2-2, with D unclear. The CDR3 covers 12 residues. Germline CDR1 MNHEY, CDR2 SVGAGI. V was clipped by 5 bases and J by 6 bases, with 7 bases between them. This chain's CDR3 is CASSRLAGELFF. The CDR3, as DNA: TGTGCCAGCAGTCGATTAGCCGGGGAGCTGTTTTTT.

The chain uses TRBV4-2 and TRBJ2-7, with D perhaps TRBD1 (6 bases). CDR1 is LGHNA and CDR2 is YNFKEQ in the germline V gene. V was clipped by 1 base and J by 3 bases, with 10 bases between them. The CDR3 covers 14 residues. The CDR3 loop is CASSQGDIIYEQYF. DNA of the CDR3: TGTGCCAGCAGCCAAGGGGACATAATCTACGAGCAGTACTTC.

The genes are TRBV18 and TRBJ1-4, with D tentatively TRBD1 (6 bases). The CDR3 has 15 residues. With 3 bases removed from V and 6 bases from J, the gap between germline ends came to 14 bases. Germline assignment: CDR1 KGHSH and CDR2 LQKENI. For the CDR3, the DNA is TGTGCCAGCTCACCGGTACAGGGTAGCGATGAAAAACTGTTTTTT. Translating it yields CASSPVQGSDEKLFF.

This clone was picked up one time. V usage is TRBV7-2 and J usage is TRBJ2-7; 11 positions agree with TRBD2. Germline values: CDR1 SGHTA, CDR2 FQGNSA. V lost 4 bases and J lost 0; bases outside the gene matches: 5. The CDR3 runs 16 residues. The CDR3 DNA follows: TGTGCCAGCAGCTGGACTAGCGGGCCCAGCTCCTACGAGCAGTACTTC. As protein: CASSWTSGPSSYEQYF.

This chain connects TRBV28 to TRBJ2-5; D is uncertain. Trimming stripped 2 bases from V and 5 bases from J, with 9 bases between. Per the germline V gene, CDR1 is MDHEN and CDR2 is SYDVKM. The CDR3 length is 13 residues. The CDR3 protein is CASSLKVRETQYF. The CDR3 DNA follows: TGTGCCAGCAGTTTAAAGGTCAGGGAGACCCAGTACTTC.

The rearrangement uses TRBV10-1 and TRBJ2-1; 7 nucleotides agree with TRBD2. This CDR3 is 14 amino acids long. V gave up 4 bases and J gave up 8 bases; unmatched junction bases: 8. In germline, CDR1 is WNHNN, CDR2 SYGVQD (reference sequence). CDR3 residues: CASSVQRGPHEQFF. The CDR3 DNA is TGCGCCAGCAGTGTACAGCGGGGCCCCCATGAGCAGTTCTTC.

The chain's CDR3 is CASSQAEGLIMNTEAFF. CDR3 DNA sequence: TGCGCCAGCAGCCAAGCTGAGGGCTTGATCATGAACACTGAAGCTTTCTTT. V is TRBV4-1 and J is TRBJ1-1; D is undetermined. The CDR3 is made up of 17 amino acids. V lost 1 base, J lost 0 bases, and 15 bases lay in between. CDR1 and CDR2 (germline): MGHRA, YSYEKL.